One T cell receptor (beta chain) is described in this entry. The antigen this receptor binds is unknown. Base qualities were left out, and no much larger clone turns up one base away. The immunoSEQ Assay, a bias-controlled multiplex PCR, was used to amplify TCRbeta CDR3 regions from genomic DNA. In the source study's methods: The number of nucleated cells in each sample was estimated from the amplification of reference gene primers within the assay. To quantify the absolute abundance of each unique TCRbeta CDR3 rearrangement, sequence reads were collapsed and filtered. For each sample, productive Simpson clonality was calculated as the square root of Simpson's diversity index over productive rearrangements. TCRdb obtained this table from immuneACCESS and retained in-frame rearrangements with V and J assigned. These tables miss some clones; where compared with another copy, unresolved V genes account for less than half of the shortfall, and the remainder is unexplained. The V and J calls and clone size were taken over from that table, and D and trimming were inferred from the DNA. The sample has over 150,000 clones on record, over 80% of them singletons. The ten biggest clones cover about 7.1% of the sample.

These data belong to a study of blood T cell repertoires in COVID-19 (dated by TCRdb to 2020 to 2022). Turning to the overall study: Samples from collaborators originated in the United States, Italy and Spain and spanned both the acute and convalescent phases of COVID-19. The prospective study material was composed of cDNA or gDNA derived from T cells, B-cell-depleted T cells, or PBMCs. Sample metadata almost always included a de-identified subject ID, COVID-19 status, age in years and sex. The repertoires were released in a freely available public database meant as a resource for research on the immune response to SARS-CoV-2. Where available, HLA class I and class II types were obtained from metadata supplied by the sample provider rather than from assay-based typing. Deeply sampled blood TCRbeta repertoires from subjects exposed to, actively infected with, or recovered from COVID-19 were included in the dataset. Samples were obtained from the ongoing ImmuneRACE study (first 160 participants) and from 1,254 subjects provided by 6 global collaborators. The paper as a whole reports these results and caveats: How much clinical and demographic metadata was included differed by source and by participant, and the metadata was provided uncurated.

At one collaborating source in Seattle, patients were enrolled during active infection and were followed longitudinally through the course of disease. The collaborating institutions used their own protocols to collect whole blood in K2EDTA tubes. For TCRbeta analysis, collaborators shipped samples as frozen whole blood, isolated PBMCs, or DNA extracted from either of those sample types. The germline V gene yields ENHRY for CDR1 and SYGVKD for CDR2. The CDR3 contains 14 residues, cysteine and phenylalanine counted. Kept here is only the CDR3 DNA, which spans 42 bases and is read in frame from base 1. Between the V and J ends, shortened by 5 bases and 1 base respectively, the junction contains 11 bases.

This receptor was identified in a woman in her 70s with COVID-19, enrolled during active disease. Material for sequencing was peripheral blood. Rearrangement joined TRBV10-3 to TRBJ1-1, and TRBD1 may be the D gene, going by 5 matching bases. CDR3 protein: CAISQQVPNTEAFF. The DNA sequence is TGTGCCATCAGTCAACAGGTCCCGAACACTGAAGCTTTCTTT.